The 20 T cell receptor beta chains below come from one sample, sequenced in a study of blood T cell repertoires in COVID-19. Generated by immunoSEQ multiplex PCR, the TCRdb table keeps only in-frame clones and is missing some. The sample yields about 290,000 clones, around nine tenths seen once. Sequencing was performed on peripheral blood. Source of these receptors: a woman under 40 with COVID-19, enrolled during active disease.

Concerning this clone itself: Different DNA sequences within this sample yield the same CDR3. The rearrangement uses TRBV7-9 and TRBJ2-7; D remains unclear. The CDR3 runs 12 residues. V gave up 2 bases and J gave up 3 bases, with 5 bases separating them. CDR1 and CDR2 (germline): SEHNR, FQNEAQ (reference sequence). The chain's CDR3 is CASSLSGYEQYF. CDR3 DNA: TGTGCCAGCAGCTTATCCGGCTACGAGCAGTACTTC. The entire variable domain, with the rest obtained from reference TRBV7-9 and TRBJ2-7, is as follows: DTGVSQNPRHKITKRGQNVTFRCDPISEHNRLYWYRQTLGQGPEFLTYFQNEAQLEKSRLLSDRFSAERPKGSFSTLEIQRTEQGDSAMYLCASSLSGYEQYFGPGTRLTVT.

CDR3 protein: CASSQASYNYGYTF. For the CDR3, the DNA is TGTGCCAGCAGCCAAGCCTCCTATAACTATGGCTACACCTTC. The J gene is TRBJ1-2, the V gene TRBV3-1 (or the pseudogene TRBV3-2); no reliable D call. The CDR3 has 14 amino acids. The V and J ends lost 1 base and 1 base respectively, with 7 bases between them. CDR1 and CDR2 (germline): LGHDT, YNNKEL (reference sequence).

The chain is built from TRBV7-6 and TRBJ2-5; TRBD1 agrees at 10 bases. V was clipped by 4 bases and J by 2 bases; unmatched bases: 7. The CDR3 sequence is 16 residues long. In germline, CDR1 is SGHVS, CDR2 FNYEAQ. The CDR3 nucleotides are TGTGCCAGCAGCTCCGCCGGGACAGGGGCTCAAGAGACCCAGTACTTC. This translates into CASSSAGTGAQETQYF.

The chain uses TRBV10-1 and TRBJ2-3; 8 bases align to TRBD2. The CDR3 is 14 residues long. Germline-derived CDR1 and CDR2 are WNHNN and SYGVQD (reference sequence). J lost 8 bases, V lost 4 bases, and 8 bases had no gene match. The CDR3 protein is CASSGAGGLVTQYF. The CDR3 DNA reads as TGCGCCAGCAGTGGGGCGGGGGGCCTGGTTACGCAGTATTTT.

The chain combines TRBV6-5 with TRBJ1-4; 10 positions agree with TRBD1. CDR1 and CDR2 from the germline V gene are MNHEY and SVGAGI. Losses at the gene ends were 7 bases for V and 7 bases for J; bases not matched to a gene: 9. This CDR3 contains 15 residues. The CDR3 sequence is CASTNWDRGGEKLFF. The CDR3 DNA sequence: TGTGCCAGCACCAACTGGGACAGGGGAGGTGAAAAACTGTTTTTT.

The chain links TRBV4-1 to TRBJ2-7; D is possibly TRBD1 (6 bases). CDR3 size: 15 residues. With 3 bases removed from V and 2 bases from J, the gap between germline ends came to 14 bases. Germline values: CDR1 MGHRA, CDR2 YSYEKL. This chain's CDR3 is CASSHGARGPYEQYF. In DNA, the CDR3 is TGCGCCAGCAGCCATGGAGCCAGGGGACCCTACGAGCAGTACTTC.

This clone was counted a single time. The chain is built from TRBV2 and TRBJ1-5; D not resolved. The germline V gene has CDR1 SNHLY and CDR2 FYNNEI. This CDR3 region has 13 residues. Deletions cut 0 bases from V and 7 bases from J, with 7 bases between. This CDR3 is CASSEASEQPQHF. CDR3 DNA sequence: TGTGCCAGCAGTGAAGCCAGTGAACAGCCCCAGCATTTT.

The chain has TRBV28 and TRBJ2-2; 8 bases fit TRBD1. The J segment lost 1 base and the V segment lost 6 bases, leaving 4 bases of the junction unmatched. The V gene's germline CDR1 is MDHEN and CDR2 SYDVKM. The CDR3 runs to 15 residues. CDR3 DNA sequence: TGTGCCAGCAGCCTCAGGGGGCGGAACACCGGGGAGCTGTTTTTT. Translation: CASSLRGRNTGELFF.

The chain links TRBV5-1 to TRBJ2-2, with 10 bases identical to TRBD2. V dropped 0 bases and J dropped 3; count of bases not matched to a gene: 2. Germline CDR1 SGHRS, CDR2 YFSETQ. The length of the CDR3 is 16 residues. CDR3 region: CASSLGLAGYTGELFF. CDR3 DNA sequence: TGCGCCAGCAGCTTGGGACTAGCGGGCTACACCGGGGAGCTGTTTTTT.

DNA of the CDR3: TGTGCCAGCAGTAGCCACGGACAGGGGGCAAATACGCAGTATTTT. Residues: CASSSHGQGANTQYF. The V gene is TRBV25-1, the J gene TRBJ2-3; 11 bases line up with TRBD1. V lost 5 bases to trimming and J lost 7 bases; unmatched junction nucleotides: 8. CDR3 length: 15 amino acids. Germline assignment: CDR1 MGHDK and CDR2 SYGVNS.

This rearrangement joins TRBV6-5 to TRBJ1-2; weak D call: TRBD1 (5 bases). The V gene lost 0 bases and the J gene lost 7 bases, with 9 bases spanning the gap. CDR3 size: 13 residues. The V gene's germline CDR1 is MNHEY and CDR2 SVGAGI. The DNA for the CDR3 is TGTGCCAGCAGTTACTCGGCGGGGGGTGGCTACACCTTC. It translates to CASSYSAGGGYTF.

The chain couples TRBV11-2 to TRBJ2-1; D is ambiguous. Trimming took 5 bases from V and 7 from J, leaving 15 bases between them. The CDR3 length is 14 residues. Germline CDR1 SGHAT, CDR2 FQNNGV. The CDR3 DNA follows: TGTGCCAGCAGCCACCTACCCCCCGGGAATGAGCAGTTCTTC. Protein: CASSHLPPGNEQFF.

The CDR3: CASSYLGQGNSGEQYF. CDR3 bases: TGTGCCAGCAGTTACCTCGGACAGGGGAATAGTGGGGAGCAGTACTTC. The chain joins TRBV6-5 to TRBJ2-7, with 9 bases identical to TRBD1. J gave up 7 bases and V 2 bases, and 12 bases lay outside the gene matches. Germline loops: CDR1 MNHEY, CDR2 SVGAGI. The CDR3 covers 16 residues.

The chain has TRBV19 and TRBJ1-5, with D tentatively TRBD1 (6 bases). This CDR3 has 15 residues. V dropped 11 bases and J dropped 4 bases, with 21 bases sitting between them. Germline V CDR1 and CDR2: LNHDA, SQIVND (reference sequence). CDR3 in amino acids: CAASPTGHLNQPQHF. In nucleotides, the CDR3 is TGTGCCGCATCCCCGACAGGACACCTAAATCAGCCCCAGCATTTT.

This clone came up a few times. The V call is TRBV2, the J call TRBJ2-2, with D hard to call. This CDR3 is 14 amino acids long. The germline V and J ends were trimmed by 5 bases and 4 bases, with 11 bases remaining between them. Germline CDR1 and CDR2: SNHLY and FYNNEI. CDR3 bases: TGTGCCAGCAGTCCCCGGGTTAGCACCGGGGAGCTGTTTTTT. Its translation is CASSPRVSTGELFF.

This sequence joins TRBV19 and TRBJ1-2; D possibly corresponds to TRBD1 (5 bases). Germline V CDR1 and CDR2: LNHDA, SQIVND (reference sequence). Trimming removed 5 bases from V and 4 bases from J, with 14 bases in between. The CDR3 consists of 14 residues. In DNA form, the CDR3 reads TGTGCCAGTAGTCAGGCGGGACGGTCCTATGGCTACACCTTC. It codes for CASSQAGRSYGYTF.

This clone has more than one count but fewer than ten. The chain carries TRBV12-3 or TRBV12-4 and TRBJ1-2; 7 bases match TRBD1. There are 13 residues in the CDR3. V lost 5 bases, J lost 4 bases, and 4 bases stayed unmatched. Written as DNA, the CDR3 is TGTGCCAGCAGTCCACAGGGGCTCTATGGCTACACCTTC. It yields the protein CASSPQGLYGYTF.

V gene TRBV19 combines with J gene TRBJ2-1, with D unclear. Trimming took off 5 bases at V and 4 bases at J, with 9 bases between the two ends. The CDR3 runs 13 residues. The V gene's germline CDR1 is LNHDA and CDR2 SQIVND (reference sequence). CDR3 region: CASSPSLYNEQFF. CDR3 nucleotides: TGTGCCAGTAGTCCTTCTCTGTACAATGAGCAGTTCTTC.

The V call is TRBV6-5, the J call TRBJ2-7; the D gene is possibly TRBD2 (6 bases). This CDR3 has 14 residues. The V end was cut by 8 bases, the J end by 3 bases, with 17 bases between. Germline values: CDR1 MNHEY, CDR2 SVGAGI. The DNA for the CDR3 is TGTGCCAGCCCCGCCGGGAGAGGGTACTACGAGCAGTACTTC. Translated: CASPAGRGYYEQYF.

This clone has more than one count but fewer than ten. This rearrangement joins TRBV5-5 to TRBJ1-2; 7 bases fit TRBD1. The V gene's germline CDR1 is SGHKS and CDR2 YYEKEE (reference sequence). J was trimmed by 6 bases and V by 7 bases; bases with no gene match: 18. CDR3 size: 16 residues. CDR3 region: CASSTWDSLGIHGYTF. Here the CDR3 DNA reads TGTGCCAGCTCTACCTGGGACAGTCTCGGTATCCATGGCTACACCTTC.